The clone carrying this T cell receptor (beta chain) was observed many times. Antigen: not known. The CDR3 covers 16 residues. V was clipped by 2 bases and J by 4 bases; unmatched bases: 8. The V gene's germline CDR1 is PRHDT and CDR2 FYEKMQ (reference sequence). MiXCR was run by TCRdb on the multiplex PCR reads, yielding one entry per CDR3 protein. This sample has under 150,000 distinct CDR3 sequences, with 20% to 25% found just once. Axillary draining lymph nodes of breast cancer patients supplied the node samples. The sample belongs to a study of breast tumors, draining lymph nodes, adjacent tissues. Whole-study results and caveats: Luminal-like breast cancer showed significantly greater tumor-nontumor repertoire similarity than basal-like breast cancer did. That most tumor T cells come from lymph nodes remained unproven. Tumor repertoires ranked between lymph nodes and nontumor tissue in diversity, with V and J gene preferences. Data fit most tumor T cells coming from lymph node, expanding in tumor.

The sequencing sample was made of axillary lymph node tissue. V and J are TRBV13 and TRBJ2-1; 7 bases are a match to TRBD1. The sequence was obtained from a female donor with breast cancer. Some clones in this sample may be carry-over from other donors' samples. This CDR3 is CASSLLKGTVYNEQFF. The DNA of the CDR3 is TGTGCCAGCAGCTTATTAAAGGGGACAGTTTACAATGAGCAGTTCTTC.